This section outlines one T cell receptor (beta chain) sequence together with its context. Its antigen remains unidentified. The data were produced by immunoSEQ multiplex PCR, yet TCRdb's version contains in-frame clones alone and is incomplete. This table holds about 110,000 clones, around 85% found once. This record belongs to a study of T cell responses to AZD1222 COVID-19 vaccine. Study as a whole: Investigators merged groups given second doses at roughly 4 or roughly 12 weeks. Regarding the study as a whole: It was only after the peak T cell response that any repertoires were sampled. It should be noted that donors were predominantly white British and more often female, and clonal diversity was possibly underestimated. Targets within unmutated variant regions were reportedly found for nearly half of spike-specific TCRs.

The germline V gene has CDR1 SGHKS and CDR2 YYEKEE (reference sequence). The CDR3 is 14 residues long. V was cut by 3 bases and J by 0 bases, with 10 bases left in between. The chain is built from TRBV5-5 and TRBJ2-7, with D perhaps being TRBD1 or TRBD2 (5 bases each). The sequence derives from an adult in good health. Sequenced material: peripheral blood, taken on day 0 of AZD1222 vaccination. The CDR3 is CASSWIGTSYEQYF. The CDR3 DNA follows: TGTGCCAGCAGCTGGATCGGGACCTCCTACGAGCAGTACTTC.